Shown below are 28 T cell receptor beta chains from a single sample sequenced in a study of blood T cells in healthy people across ages. A second about 6 to 12 cycle PCR used barcoded and J-beta primers. Using its own MiXCR run on the 5' RACE reads, TCRdb lists one record per CDR3 protein. This sample yields about 1.1 million distinct CDR3 sequences, of which 35% to 40% are seen a single time; around 13% belongs to the top ten. Input material: blood. All receptors come from a man younger than 35 in good health.

The rearrangement uses TRBV4-3 and TRBJ1-1; D not certain. CDR1 is LGHNA, CDR2 YSLEER, per germline. The CDR3 covers 17 residues. Between the trimmed V and J ends, which lost 0 bases and 2 bases, there was a span of 16 bases. The CDR3 nucleotides are TGCGCCAGCAGCCAAGATGCGGGATCGGCCATAAACACTGAAGCTTTCTTT. As protein: CASSQDAGSAINTEAFF.

This clonotype occurred a few times. The DNA of the CDR3 is TGCAGTGCTAGAAGGCCGGGACAGAAGTTGAACACTGAAGCTTTCTTT. The encoded protein is CSARRPGQKLNTEAFF. V and J are TRBV20-1 and TRBJ1-1, with 7 bases identical to TRBD1. The CDR3 has 16 amino acids. Trimming removed 2 bases from V and 0 bases from J; junction bases left unmatched: 9. Germline V lookup: CDR1 DFQATT, CDR2 SNEGSKA (reference sequence).

The rearrangement uses TRBV11-2 and TRBJ2-3; unclear D gene. The length of the CDR3 is 15 residues. Germline V gives CDR1 SGHAT, CDR2 FQNNGV. Trimming took 2 bases from V and 3 from J, leaving 12 bases between them. The CDR3 loop reads CASSLSGYRTDTQYF. The DNA of the CDR3 is TGTGCCAGCAGCTTATCTGGCTACCGGACAGATACGCAGTATTTT.

This clonotype was counted only a few times. The chain combines TRBV20-1 with TRBJ1-1; no reliable D call. V was pared by 0 bases and J by 1 base, with 6 bases between. This CDR3 has 13 amino acids. The germline V gene has CDR1 DFQATT and CDR2 SNEGSKA (reference sequence). For the CDR3, the DNA is TGCAGTGCTAGAGATGGGGAGAACACTGAAGCTTTCTTT. Protein sequence: CSARDGENTEAFF.

The CDR3 is CASSRDRAKNTEAFF. As DNA, the CDR3 is TGCGCCAGCTCTCGGGACAGGGCGAAGAACACTGAAGCTTTCTTT. This sequence joins TRBV5-1 and TRBJ1-1, with 9 bases fitting TRBD1. CDR1 is SGHRS and CDR2 is YFSETQ in the germline V gene. This CDR3 contains 15 residues. The junction had 8 bases not matched to a gene; V was cut back by 7 bases and J by 1 base.

This chain links TRBV7-9 with TRBJ1-2; D ambiguous. V was clipped by 5 bases and J by 7 bases, with 11 bases between them. This CDR3 is 12 amino acids long. Germline V gives CDR1 SEHNR, CDR2 FQNEAQ (reference sequence). In nucleotides, the CDR3 is TGTGCCAGCAGCCCCTCTTCTTCTGGCTACACCTTC. Translated, it gives CASSPSSSGYTF.

The chain couples TRBV28 to TRBJ2-1; D gene ambiguous. The germline V and J ends were trimmed by 7 bases and 10 bases, with 17 bases remaining between them. The CDR3 runs to 13 residues. CDR1 MDHEN and CDR2 SYDVKM come from the germline V gene. CDR3 nucleotide sequence: TGTGCCAGCATAGGTCCGCGCTTGGGGGAGCAGTTCTTC. This gives the protein CASIGPRLGEQFF.

This clonotype was seen only a few times. The chain couples TRBV27 to TRBJ2-7; possible D gene TRBD1, 6 bases. The J call may be mistaken, given a closer DNA end match to TRBJ2-5. CDR1 and CDR2 (germline): MNHEY, SMNVEV (reference sequence). CDR3 length equals 13 residues. CDR3 DNA sequence: TGTGCCAGCAGAGCGGACAGCCCGGCGACCCAGTACTTC. Encoded protein: CASRADSPATQYF.

The V and J genes are TRBV7-9 and TRBJ2-2; D is perhaps TRBD1 (5 bases). The CDR3 runs 15 residues. Germline CDR1 reads SEHNR; CDR2 reads FQNEAQ (reference sequence). Trimming shortened V by 5 bases and J by 2 bases, and 12 bases separated the two germline ends. The CDR3 spells CASSPDDRNTGELFF. The CDR3 nucleotides are TGTGCCAGCAGCCCTGACGACAGAAACACCGGGGAGCTGTTTTTT.

This clonotype was seen more than once but under ten times. The chain recombines TRBV20-1 with TRBJ2-4, with D perhaps assigned TRBD1 or TRBD2 (5 bases each). Germline V gene sequence: CDR1 DFQATT, CDR2 SNEGSKA (reference sequence). With 0 bases removed from V and 13 bases from J, the gap between germline ends came to 22 bases. The CDR3 extends over 15 amino acids. This CDR3 is CSAREGHFAVREQYF. The CDR3 DNA reads as TGCAGTGCTAGAGAGGGGCACTTTGCGGTAAGGGAGCAGTACTTC.

The CDR3 DNA is TGTGCCAGCAGTTGTGGAGGTGGGGAGACCCAGTACTTC. It encodes CASSCGGGETQYF. This chain links TRBV12-3 or TRBV12-4 with TRBJ2-5, with D perhaps matching TRBD2 (5 bases). There are 13 residues in the CDR3. V lost 4 bases and J lost 5, with 11 bases in between.

This chain uses TRBV7-9 with TRBJ2-3; the match to TRBD1 covers 9 bases. This CDR3 has 16 amino acids. After removal of 1 base from V and 4 bases from J, the junction contained 6 bases not matched to a gene. Germline CDR1 and CDR2: SEHNR and FQNEAQ (reference sequence). The DNA for the CDR3 is TGTGCCAGCAGCTTAGGGGACAGGGTCCCCTCAGATACGCAGTATTTT. Its protein is CASSLGDRVPSDTQYF.

This clonotype was detected only a few times. The chain couples TRBV6-1 to TRBJ2-1; D is undetermined. Germline values: CDR1 MNHNS, CDR2 SASEGT. This CDR3 spans 16 amino acids. V lost 4 bases to trimming and J lost 6 bases, with 19 bases between them. In DNA form, the CDR3 reads TGTGCCAGCAGTGGCTGGCTTCTAAGCGATACCAATGAGCAGTTCTTC. This codes for CASSGWLLSDTNEQFF.

This sequence joins TRBV30 and TRBJ2-3, with D unclear. This CDR3 is built from 12 residues. The ends were cut back, 2 bases at V and 3 bases at J, with 6 bases in the middle. CDR1 GTSNPN and CDR2 SVGIG come from the germline V gene (reference sequence). The CDR3 reads CAWSLGTDTQYF. The CDR3 region has the DNA TGTGCCTGGAGTCTGGGGACAGATACGCAGTATTTT.

J is TRBJ1-1 and V is TRBV3-1; D remains unclear. Germline V gene data show CDR1 as LGHDT and CDR2 as YNNKEL (reference sequence). The CDR3 runs to 12 residues. V lost 4 bases and J lost 9, with 12 bases in between. CDR3 region: CASSLLGLKAFF. In nucleotides, the CDR3 is TGTGCCAGCAGCCTTCTCGGGTTGAAAGCTTTCTTT.

This chain's CDR3 is CASSLRSGQGNYGYTF. CDR3 nucleotides: TGTGCCAGCAGCTTACGGTCGGGACAAGGAAACTATGGCTACACCTTC. The rearrangement joins TRBV7-2 to TRBJ1-2, with D perhaps TRBD1 (6 bases). The germline gives CDR1 SGHTA, CDR2 FQGNSA. The V gene lost 2 bases and the J gene lost 2 bases, with 15 bases spanning the gap. This CDR3 region has 16 residues. Supplemented by reference TRBV7-2 and TRBJ1-2, the full variable domain reads GAGVSQSPSNKVTEKGKDVELRCDPISGHTALYWYRQSLGQGLEFLIYFQGNSAPDKSGLPSDRFSAERTGGSVSTLTIQRTQQEDSAVYLCASSLRSGQGNYGYTFGSGTRLTVV.

This rearrangement joins TRBV7-9 to TRBJ2-1; D remains ambiguous. CDR1 and CDR2 (germline): SEHNR, FQNEAQ (reference sequence). V was clipped by 2 bases and J by 3 bases, with 14 bases between them. The CDR3 is 16 amino acids. The CDR3, as DNA: TGTGCCAGCAGCTTAAGATTAAGCGAAGACTACAATGAGCAGTTCTTC. It is translated as CASSLRLSEDYNEQFF.

This chain joins TRBV29-1 and TRBJ1-1; perhaps TRBD1 as D (6 bases). The V end was cut by 5 bases, the J end by 6 bases, with 25 bases between. Germline lookup yields CDR1 SQVTM and CDR2 ANQGSEA. This CDR3 is built from 16 residues. CDR3 nucleotide sequence: TGCAGCGTTTTGAGGGGGGGGGTGGACGGAAGGGCTGAAGCTTTCTTT. The encoded protein is CSVLRGGVDGRAEAFF.

This chain links TRBV6-5 with TRBJ2-5, with unresolved D. The CDR3 has 13 residues. The V end was cut by 5 bases, the J end by 5 bases, with 12 bases between. CDR1 and CDR2 (germline): MNHEY, SVGAGI. In DNA form, the CDR3 reads TGTGCCAGCAGTGGACCCGACGGGGAGACCCAGTACTTC. This encodes CASSGPDGETQYF.

The chain has TRBV20-1 and TRBJ2-3; the D gene is possibly TRBD2 (5 bases). This CDR3 has 17 amino acids. Trimming took 4 bases from V and 3 from J, leaving 23 bases between them. Per germline, CDR1 DFQATT and CDR2 SNEGSKA (reference sequence). The CDR3 sequence is CSAKLRVGSVVTDTQYF. DNA of the CDR3: TGCAGTGCTAAACTTCGGGTGGGTAGCGTGGTGACAGATACGCAGTATTTT.

This clonotype was counted only a few times. The chain is built from TRBV6-5 and TRBJ2-1, with D tentatively TRBD2 (5 bases). V was clipped by 0 bases and J by 3 bases, with 6 bases between them. The CDR3 sequence is 14 residues long. The germline gives CDR1 MNHEY, CDR2 SVGAGI. The CDR3: CASSYSGVYNEQFF. In nucleotides, the CDR3 is TGTGCCAGCAGTTACTCCGGGGTCTACAATGAGCAGTTCTTC.

Only one count was recorded for this clonotype. V gene TRBV5-1 combines with J gene TRBJ1-2, with 8 bases matching TRBD1. The CDR3 is 13 amino acids. Germline assignment: CDR1 SGHRS and CDR2 YFSETQ. V was clipped by 3 bases and J by 9 bases; unmatched bases: 7. DNA of the CDR3: TGCGCCAGCAGCTCTACAGGGGGAAATCGCTACACCTTC. Translated: CASSSTGGNRYTF.

The chain combines TRBV2 with TRBJ2-4; D perhaps matches TRBD2 (6 bases). Between the trimmed V and J ends, which lost 9 bases and 0 bases, there was a span of 15 bases. This CDR3 contains 15 residues. Germline V lookup: CDR1 SNHLY, CDR2 FYNNEI. CDR3 DNA sequence: TGTGCCAGTGGGGACGGAGGGTTAGCCAAAAACATTCAGTACTTC. Translated, it gives CASGDGGLAKNIQYF.

This clonotype was seen only once. This may be a read error: a much more frequent sequence differs by one nucleotide. The chain links TRBV5-1 to TRBJ2-7, with D possibly TRBD1 on 5 matching bases. The CDR3 totals 16 residues. The V gene's germline CDR1 is SGHRS and CDR2 YFSETQ. The V gene lost 0 bases and the J gene lost 6 bases, with 19 bases spanning the gap. CDR3 in DNA: TGCGCCAGCAGCTTGGCCTACTCGACAGAGGTAGGCGAGCAGTACTTC. It translates to CASSLAYSTEVGEQYF. Combining the CDR3 with reference TRBV5-1 and TRBJ2-7 gives the whole variable domain KAGVTQTPRYLIKTRGQQVTLSCSPISGHRSVSWYQQTPGQGLQFLFEYFSETQRNKGNFPGRFSGRQFSNSRSEMNVSTLELGDSALYLCASSLAYSTEVGEQYFGPGTRLTVT.

Details on this clonotype: An end of the junction does not agree with germline; a read error may underlie this. The chain recombines TRBV4-3 with TRBJ2-1; D is possibly TRBD2 (6 bases). The CDR3 spans 14 residues. CDR1 is LGHNA, CDR2 YSLEER, per germline. CDR3 DNA sequence: TGTGCCAGCAGCCAAGATCTGGGGGGCAATGAGCAGTTCTTC. This encodes CASSQDLGGNEQFF.

The chain is built from TRBV7-9 and TRBJ2-2; 7 bases match TRBD1. Germline trimming cut 8 bases from V and 6 bases from J; bases unmatched to any gene: 9. The CDR3 has 14 residues. The germline gives CDR1 SEHNR, CDR2 FQNEAQ (reference sequence). Written as DNA, the CDR3 is TGTGCCAGCTTCGAAGACAGGGTAGCCGGGGAGCTGTTTTTT. It encodes CASFEDRVAGELFF.

This clonotype has a handful of counts. The chain carries TRBV4-1 and TRBJ2-1; D unresolved. V lost 1 base to trimming and J lost 6 bases, with 16 bases between them. Germline V gene data show CDR1 as MGHRA and CDR2 as YSYEKL. This CDR3 contains 16 residues. Here the CDR3 reads CASSQGTGRPINEQFF. In DNA form, the CDR3 reads TGCGCCAGCAGCCAAGGAACCGGCCGCCCTATCAATGAGCAGTTCTTC.

This CDR3 reads CASSESNRFGDTQYF. CDR3 in DNA: TGCGCCAGCAGTGAGTCTAACAGGTTTGGAGATACGCAGTATTTT. The rearrangement links TRBV10-2 to TRBJ2-3; weak D call: TRBD1 (5 bases). Per germline, CDR1 WSHSY and CDR2 SAAADI. V dropped 0 bases and J dropped 5 bases, with 12 bases sitting between them. There are 15 residues in the CDR3.